This T cell receptor beta chain was observed in a study of T cell responses to AZD1222 COVID-19 vaccine. The overall study: Researchers grouped second doses given at about 4 or about 12 weeks into one pool.

Concerning this clone itself: Its antigen is still unknown.

General study results and limits: With dominance at 160-218 and 743-854, vaccine-associated CD4 TCRs spanned spike. Following two doses of AZD1222, Spike-specific TCR breadth and depth rose. Sampling captured repertoires only after the peak T cell response.

With 1 base removed from V and 3 bases from J, the gap between germline ends came to 24 bases. Germline-derived CDR1 and CDR2 are SGHVT and SQSDAQ. This CDR3 region has 20 residues. The assay was immunoSEQ multiplex PCR, and TCRdb's table has in-frame clones only and misses some. The sample contains 75,000 to 100,000 clones, about 86% of which appear only once. Here the sequenced sample was peripheral blood, taken on day 0 of AZD1222 vaccination. The sequence came from an adult in good health. The chain links TRBV7-4 to TRBJ2-2; TRBD2 might be the D (7 bases). The CDR3: CASSLELCASGEGDTGELFF. The DNA for the CDR3 is TGTGCCAGCAGCTTAGAGTTGTGTGCCTCAGGGGAGGGGGACACCGGGGAGCTGTTTTTT.